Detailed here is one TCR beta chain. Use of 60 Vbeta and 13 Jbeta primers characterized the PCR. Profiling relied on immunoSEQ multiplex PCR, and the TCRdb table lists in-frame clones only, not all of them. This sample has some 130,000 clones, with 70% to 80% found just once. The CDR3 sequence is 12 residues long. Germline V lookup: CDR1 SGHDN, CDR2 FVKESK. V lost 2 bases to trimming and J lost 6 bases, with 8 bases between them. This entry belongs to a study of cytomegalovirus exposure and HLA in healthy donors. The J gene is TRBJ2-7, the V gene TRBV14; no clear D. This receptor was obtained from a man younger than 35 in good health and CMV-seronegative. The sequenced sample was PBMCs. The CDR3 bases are TGTGCCAGCAGCCAACGGGTGGGCGAGCAGTACTTC. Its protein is CASSQRVGEQYF.